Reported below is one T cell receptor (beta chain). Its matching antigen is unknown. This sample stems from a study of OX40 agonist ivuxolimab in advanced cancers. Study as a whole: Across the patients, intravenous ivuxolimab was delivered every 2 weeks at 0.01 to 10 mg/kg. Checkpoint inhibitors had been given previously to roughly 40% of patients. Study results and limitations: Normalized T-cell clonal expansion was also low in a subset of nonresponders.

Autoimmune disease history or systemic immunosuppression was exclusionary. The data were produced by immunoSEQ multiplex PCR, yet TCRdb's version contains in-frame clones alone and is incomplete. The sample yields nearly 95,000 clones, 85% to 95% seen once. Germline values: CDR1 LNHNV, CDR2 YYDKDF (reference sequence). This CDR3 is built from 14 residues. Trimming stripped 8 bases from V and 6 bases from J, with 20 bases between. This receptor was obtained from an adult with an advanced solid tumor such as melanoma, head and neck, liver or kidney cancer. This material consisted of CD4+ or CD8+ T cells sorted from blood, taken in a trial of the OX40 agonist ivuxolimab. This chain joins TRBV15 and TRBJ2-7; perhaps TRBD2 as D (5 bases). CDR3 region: CATQGGSGHGEQYF. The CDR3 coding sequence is TGTGCCACCCAAGGCGGCAGCGGTCATGGCGAGCAGTACTTC.